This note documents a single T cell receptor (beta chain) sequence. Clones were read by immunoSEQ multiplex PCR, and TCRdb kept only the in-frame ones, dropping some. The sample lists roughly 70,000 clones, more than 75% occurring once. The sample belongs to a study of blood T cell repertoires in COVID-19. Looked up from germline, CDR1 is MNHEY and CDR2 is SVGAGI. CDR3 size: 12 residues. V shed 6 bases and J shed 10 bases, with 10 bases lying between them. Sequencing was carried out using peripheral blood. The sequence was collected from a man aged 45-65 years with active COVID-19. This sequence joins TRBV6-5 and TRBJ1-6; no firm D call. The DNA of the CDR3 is TGTGCCAGCAGGACGGCGGGCTCACCCCTCCACTTT. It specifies CASRTAGSPLHF.